A single sample gave rise to the 18 T cell receptor beta chains below, sequenced in a study of response to subunit inactivated influenza vaccine. TCRdb processed the RT-PCR reads anew with MiXCR; each CDR3 protein has one entry. Found here are about 540,000 distinct CDR3 sequences, 13% to 15% of them singletons; the top ten hold around 10%. The material sequenced was PBMCs from blood, taken about 12 days after vaccination. These receptor sequences come from a man aged 45-65 years who received an inactivated influenza vaccine.

The chain uses TRBV6-2 or TRBV6-3 and TRBJ1-2; D unresolved. CDR1 and CDR2 from the germline V gene are MNHEY and SVGEGT. The V and J ends lost 4 bases and 2 bases respectively, with 5 bases between them. The CDR3 contains 12 residues. The CDR3: CASSFNNYGYTF. The CDR3 nucleotides are TGTGCCAGCAGTTTTAACAACTATGGCTACACCTTC.

The chain uses TRBV20-1 and TRBJ2-3; the match to TRBD2 covers 7 bases. The CDR3 spans 13 residues. Germline CDR1 DFQATT, CDR2 SNEGSKA (reference sequence). The CDR3 nucleotides are TGCACCAGGACTAGATCTAGCACAGATACGCAGTATTTT. As protein: CTRTRSSTDTQYF.

This clonotype has a count of ten or more. The rearrangement links TRBV27 to TRBJ1-5; 7 nucleotides agree with TRBD1. V trimming: 8 bases; J trimming: 7 bases; junction bases outside the gene matches: 8. This CDR3 is 13 amino acids long. The germline V gene has CDR1 MNHEY and CDR2 SMNVEV (reference sequence). This chain's CDR3 is CASGRTGEQPQHF. The DNA of the CDR3 is TGTGCCAGCGGTCGGACAGGTGAACAGCCCCAGCATTTT.

The V gene is TRBV24-1, the J gene TRBJ2-1; the D gene could be TRBD1 or TRBD2 (5 bases each). Trimming shortened V by 6 bases and J by 5 bases, and 13 bases separated the two germline ends. Germline loops: CDR1 KGHDR, CDR2 SFDVKD. This CDR3 has 14 residues. The CDR3 protein is CATSWGVGDNEQFF. CDR3 DNA: TGTGCCACCAGTTGGGGCGTGGGGGACAATGAGCAGTTCTTC.

The chain links TRBV11-1 to TRBJ1-6; 8 nucleotides agree with TRBD1. The V segment lost 5 bases and the J segment 6 bases; nucleotides outside the gene matches: 15. Germline V gene lookup returns CDR1 SGHAT and CDR2 FQDESV (reference sequence). This CDR3 has 18 residues. CDR3 region: CASSDLTGGINSNSPLHF. DNA of the CDR3: TGTGCCAGCAGCGACCTTACAGGGGGAATAAACTCTAATTCACCCCTCCACTTT.

This clonotype showed up just a few times. The V call is TRBV24-1, the J call TRBJ2-1; D gene unclear. The CDR3 is 13 residues long. Trimming left V 4 bases short and J 5 bases short, with 8 bases between. The germline V gene encodes CDR1 KGHDR and CDR2 SFDVKD. CDR3: CATSESPNNEQFF. CDR3 in DNA: TGTGCCACCAGTGAGTCCCCCAACAATGAGCAGTTCTTC.

The table lists this clonotype with many counts. The chain couples TRBV12-3 or TRBV12-4 to TRBJ1-2, with D perhaps TRBD1 (5 bases). The V gene lost 5 bases and the J gene lost 4 bases, with 14 bases spanning the gap. The CDR3 is 14 residues long. CDR3 DNA sequence: TGTGCCAGCAGTCCCGGACAAAAAGTCTATGGCTACACCTTC. Its translation: CASSPGQKVYGYTF.

This clonotype was picked up a small number of times. V usage is TRBV6-2 or TRBV6-3 and J usage is TRBJ1-5; no clear D gene. The CDR3 has 15 residues. Per germline, CDR1 MNHEY and CDR2 SVGEGT. Trimming left V 6 bases short and J 0 bases short, with 12 bases between. CDR3: CASSFRNYSNQPQHF. CDR3 DNA: TGTGCCAGCAGCTTCCGAAACTATAGCAATCAGCCCCAGCATTTT.

The chain is built from TRBV4-2 and TRBJ2-1, with TRBD1 matching over 7 bases. Losses at the gene ends were 2 bases for V and 2 bases for J; bases not matched to a gene: 3. CDR1 is LGHNA and CDR2 is YNFKEQ in the germline V gene. The CDR3 covers 15 residues. The CDR3 nucleotides read TGTGCCAGCAGCCAAAACAGGGGTACCTACAATGAGCAGTTCTTC. Its protein is CASSQNRGTYNEQFF.

The rearrangement links TRBV28 to TRBJ1-4; TRBD1 is a possible D gene (5 bases). CDR3 length equals 14 residues. CDR1 and CDR2 (germline): MDHEN, SYDVKM. The germline V and J ends were trimmed by 6 bases and 3 bases, with 11 bases remaining between them. CDR3 residues: CASSESGPNEKLFF. The CDR3 nucleotides read TGTGCCAGCAGCGAATCGGGGCCTAATGAAAAACTGTTTTTT.

This clonotype was detected only a few times. The CDR3 nucleotides are TGCGCCAGCAGGTCCGGGACAGGGGGACCCTACGAGCAGTACTTC. The encoded protein is CASRSGTGGPYEQYF. This rearrangement joins TRBV5-1 to TRBJ2-7; 11 bases agree with TRBD1. The CDR3 has 15 residues. With V trimmed by 5 bases and J by 2 bases, 6 bases remained unmatched. Germline V gene lookup returns CDR1 SGHRS and CDR2 YFSETQ.

This clonotype was observed a handful of times. The chain joins TRBV11-2 to TRBJ2-1, with 14 bases that match TRBD2. Trimming removed 5 bases from V and 4 bases from J; junction bases left unmatched: 7. There are 17 residues in the CDR3. Germline V gene lookup returns CDR1 SGHAT and CDR2 FQNNGV. CDR3 DNA sequence: TGTGCCAGCAGCATCCGGACTAGCGGGGGGCAGTACAATGAGCAGTTCTTC. Translating it yields CASSIRTSGGQYNEQFF.

This clonotype has just one count. The chain employs TRBV12-3 or TRBV12-4 and TRBJ2-4; D may be TRBD1 (6 bases). The CDR3 sequence is 14 residues long. The ends were cut back, 3 bases at V and 9 bases at J, with 15 bases in the middle. CDR3 coding DNA: TGTGCCAGCAGTTTGATGGGGGCTGGGGGCATTCAGTACTTC. Its protein product is CASSLMGAGGIQYF.

This clonotype came up many times. J is TRBJ2-2 and V is TRBV7-3; TRBD1 matches 7 bases. With V trimmed by 5 bases and J by 5 bases, 5 bases remained unmatched. This CDR3 is 14 amino acids long. The V gene's germline CDR1 is SGHTA and CDR2 FQGTGA. The CDR3 DNA is TGTGCCAGCAGCCGACAGGGTCGGACCGGGGAGCTGTTTTTT. Protein product: CASSRQGRTGELFF.

This clonotype was counted between two and nine times. CDR3 sequence: CASSDFASGVSNQPQHF. CDR3 in DNA: TGTGCCAGCAGTGATTTCGCGTCAGGGGTTAGCAATCAGCCCCAGCATTTT. This rearrangement joins TRBV6-1 to TRBJ1-5; the D gene is possibly TRBD1 (6 bases). V gave up 3 bases and J gave up 0 bases, with 15 bases separating them. The CDR3 spans 17 residues. Germline V lookup: CDR1 MNHNS, CDR2 SASEGT.

The rearrangement uses TRBV6-5 and TRBJ2-6, with TRBD2 matching 7 bases. Germline lookup yields CDR1 MNHEY and CDR2 SVGAGI. Unmatched junction bases numbered 11, after V lost 5 bases and J lost 4 bases. There are 17 residues in the CDR3. The DNA for the CDR3 is TGTGCCAGCAGTATACAGGTGGGGGGGTCGGGGGCCAACGTCCTGACTTTC. Protein sequence: CASSIQVGGSGANVLTF.

The chain is built from TRBV6-5 and TRBJ1-3; D is uncertain. Germline lookup yields CDR1 MNHEY and CDR2 SVGAGI. V shed 4 bases and J shed 0 bases, with 10 bases lying between them. CDR3 length equals 15 residues. CDR3 nucleotides: TGTGCCAGCAGTTCTCGACTGAGCTCTGGAAACACCATATATTTT. It translates to CASSSRLSSGNTIYF.

This clonotype was observed a few times. This chain joins TRBV29-1 and TRBJ2-1; 16 bases fit TRBD2. The CDR3 spans 17 residues. CDR1 and CDR2 from the germline V gene are SQVTM and ANQGSEA. The V gene end was trimmed by 6 bases and the J gene end by 6 bases; junction bases not matched to a gene: 11. The CDR3 is CSVGLAGGPKRINEQFF. Written as DNA, the CDR3 is TGCAGCGTGGGACTAGCGGGAGGGCCTAAGAGAATCAATGAGCAGTTCTTC.